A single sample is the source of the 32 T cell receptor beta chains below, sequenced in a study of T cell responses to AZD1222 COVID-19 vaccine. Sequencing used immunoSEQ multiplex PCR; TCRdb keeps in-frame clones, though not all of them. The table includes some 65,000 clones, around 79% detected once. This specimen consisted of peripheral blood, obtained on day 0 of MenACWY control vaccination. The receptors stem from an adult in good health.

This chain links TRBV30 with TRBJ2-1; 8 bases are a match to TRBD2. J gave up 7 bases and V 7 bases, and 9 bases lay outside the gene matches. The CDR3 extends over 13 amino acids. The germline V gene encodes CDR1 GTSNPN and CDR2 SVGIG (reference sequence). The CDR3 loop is CASEVIAGNEQFF. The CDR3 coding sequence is TGTGCCTCCGAGGTAATAGCGGGGAATGAGCAGTTCTTC.

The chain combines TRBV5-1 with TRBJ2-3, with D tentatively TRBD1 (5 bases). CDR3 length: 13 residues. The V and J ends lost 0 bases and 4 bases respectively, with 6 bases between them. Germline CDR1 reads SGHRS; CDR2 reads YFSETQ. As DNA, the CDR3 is TGCGCCAGCAGCTTGGCAGGGTCAGATACGCAGTATTTT. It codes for CASSLAGSDTQYF.

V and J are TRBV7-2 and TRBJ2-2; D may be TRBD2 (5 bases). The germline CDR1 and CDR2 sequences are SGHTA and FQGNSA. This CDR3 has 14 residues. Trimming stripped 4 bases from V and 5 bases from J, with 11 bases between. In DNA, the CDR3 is TGTGCCAGCAGCTCAACCAGCGGAACCGGGGAGCTGTTTTTT. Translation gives CASSSTSGTGELFF.

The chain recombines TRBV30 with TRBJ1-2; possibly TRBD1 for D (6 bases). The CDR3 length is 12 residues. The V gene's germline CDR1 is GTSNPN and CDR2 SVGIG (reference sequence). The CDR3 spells CAGGGANYGYTF. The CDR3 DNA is TGTGCAGGGGGAGGCGCAAACTATGGCTACACCTTC.

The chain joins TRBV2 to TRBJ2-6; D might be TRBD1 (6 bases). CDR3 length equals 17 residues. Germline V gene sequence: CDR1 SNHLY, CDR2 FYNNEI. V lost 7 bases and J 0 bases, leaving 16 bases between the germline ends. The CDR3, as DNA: TGTGCCAGCACCCTAGGACAGCTGCTCTCTGGGGCCAACGTCCTGACTTTC. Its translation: CASTLGQLLSGANVLTF.

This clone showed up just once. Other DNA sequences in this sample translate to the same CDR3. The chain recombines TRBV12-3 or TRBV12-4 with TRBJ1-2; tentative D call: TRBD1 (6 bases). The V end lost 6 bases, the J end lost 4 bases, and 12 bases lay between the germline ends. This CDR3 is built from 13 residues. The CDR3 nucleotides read TGTGCCAGCAGCCTAGGGGGTCCCTATGGCTACACCTTC. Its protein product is CASSLGGPYGYTF.

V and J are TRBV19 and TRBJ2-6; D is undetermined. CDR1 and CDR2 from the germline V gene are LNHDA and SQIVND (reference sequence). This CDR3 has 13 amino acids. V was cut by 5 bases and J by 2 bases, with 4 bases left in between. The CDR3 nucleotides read TGTGCCAGTAGTCCCCCTGGGGCCAACGTCCTGACTTTC. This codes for CASSPPGANVLTF. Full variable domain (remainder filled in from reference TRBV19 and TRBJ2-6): DGGITQSPKYLFRKEGQNVTLSCEQNLNHDAMYWYRQDPGQGLRLIYYSQIVNDFQKGDIAEGYSVSREKKESFPLTVTSAQKNPTAFYLCASSPPGANVLTFGAGSRLTVL.

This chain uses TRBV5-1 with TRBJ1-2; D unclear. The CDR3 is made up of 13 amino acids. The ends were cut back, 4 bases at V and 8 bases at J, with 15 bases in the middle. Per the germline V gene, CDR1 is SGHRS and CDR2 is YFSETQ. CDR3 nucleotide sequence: TGCGCCAGCAGCCTCGACATCACGGGGGGCTACACCTTC. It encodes CASSLDITGGYTF.

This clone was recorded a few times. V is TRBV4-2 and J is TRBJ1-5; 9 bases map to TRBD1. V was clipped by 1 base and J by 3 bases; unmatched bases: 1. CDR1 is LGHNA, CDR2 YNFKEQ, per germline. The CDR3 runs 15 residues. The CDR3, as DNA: TGTGCCAGCAGCCAAGGGACAGGGGACAATCAGCCCCAGCATTTT. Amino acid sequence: CASSQGTGDNQPQHF.

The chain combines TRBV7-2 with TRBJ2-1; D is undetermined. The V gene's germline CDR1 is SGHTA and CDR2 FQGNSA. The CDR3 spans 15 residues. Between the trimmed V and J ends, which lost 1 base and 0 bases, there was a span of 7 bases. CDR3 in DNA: TGTGCCAGCAGCTTAGGGGCCAGCTCCTACAATGAGCAGTTCTTC. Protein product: CASSLGASSYNEQFF.

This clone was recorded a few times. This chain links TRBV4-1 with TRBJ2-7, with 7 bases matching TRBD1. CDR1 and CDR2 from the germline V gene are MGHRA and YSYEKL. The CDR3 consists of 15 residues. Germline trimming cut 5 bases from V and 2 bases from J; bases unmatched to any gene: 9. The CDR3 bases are TGCGCCAGCAGCTCCATGGGACAGAAAACCTACGAGCAGTACTTC. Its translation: CASSSMGQKTYEQYF.

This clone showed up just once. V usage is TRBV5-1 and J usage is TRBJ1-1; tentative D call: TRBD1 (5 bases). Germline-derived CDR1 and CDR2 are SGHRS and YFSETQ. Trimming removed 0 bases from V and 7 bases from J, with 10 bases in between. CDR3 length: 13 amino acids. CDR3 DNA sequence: TGCGCCAGCAGCTTGGGGGACCGTTTTGAAGCTTTCTTT. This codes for CASSLGDRFEAFF.

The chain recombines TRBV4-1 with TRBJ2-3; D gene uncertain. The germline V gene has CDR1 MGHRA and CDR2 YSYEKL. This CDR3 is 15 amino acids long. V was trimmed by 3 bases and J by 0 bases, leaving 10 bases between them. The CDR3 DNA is TGCGCCAGCAGCCAGCGAGGCGGCAGCACAGATACGCAGTATTTT. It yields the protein CASSQRGGSTDTQYF.

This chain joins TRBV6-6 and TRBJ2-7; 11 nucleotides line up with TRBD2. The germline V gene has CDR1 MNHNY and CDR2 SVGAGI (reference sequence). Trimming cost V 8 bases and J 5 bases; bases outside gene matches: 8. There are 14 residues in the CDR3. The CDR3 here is CASRSGRAWDEQYF. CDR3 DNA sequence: TGTGCCAGCCGTAGCGGGAGGGCGTGGGACGAGCAGTACTTC.

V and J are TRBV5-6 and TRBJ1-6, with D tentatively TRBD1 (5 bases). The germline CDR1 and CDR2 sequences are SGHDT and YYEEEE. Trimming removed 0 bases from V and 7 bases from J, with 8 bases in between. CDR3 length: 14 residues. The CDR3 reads CASSLEQANSPLHF. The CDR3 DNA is TGTGCCAGCAGCTTGGAACAGGCCAATTCACCCCTCCACTTT.

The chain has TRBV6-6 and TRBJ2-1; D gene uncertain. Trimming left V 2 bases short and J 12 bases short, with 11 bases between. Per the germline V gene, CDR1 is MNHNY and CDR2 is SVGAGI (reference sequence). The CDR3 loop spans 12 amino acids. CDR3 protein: CASSYGEERQFF. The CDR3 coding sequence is TGTGCCAGCAGTTACGGAGAGGAGAGGCAGTTCTTC.

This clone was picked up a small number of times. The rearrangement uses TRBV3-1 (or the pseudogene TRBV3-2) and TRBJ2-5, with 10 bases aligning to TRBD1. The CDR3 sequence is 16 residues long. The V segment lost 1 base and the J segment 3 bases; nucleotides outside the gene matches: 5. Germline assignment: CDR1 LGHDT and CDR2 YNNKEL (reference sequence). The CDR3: CASSQGGQGPKETQYF. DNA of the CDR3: TGTGCCAGCAGCCAAGGGGGACAGGGGCCAAAAGAGACCCAGTACTTC.

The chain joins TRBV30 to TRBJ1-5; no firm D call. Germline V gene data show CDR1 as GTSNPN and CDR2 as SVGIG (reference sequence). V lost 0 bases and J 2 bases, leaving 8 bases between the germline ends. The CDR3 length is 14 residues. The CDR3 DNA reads TGTGCCTGGAGTGTACAGCAGGGCAATCAGCCCCAGCATTTT. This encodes CAWSVQQGNQPQHF.

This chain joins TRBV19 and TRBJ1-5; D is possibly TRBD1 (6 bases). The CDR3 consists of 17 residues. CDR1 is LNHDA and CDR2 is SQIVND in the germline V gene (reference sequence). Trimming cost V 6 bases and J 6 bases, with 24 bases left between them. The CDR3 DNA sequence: TGTGCCAGTAGCCGTTATATTTTGGGGGCGGAGGGTCAGCCCCAGCATTTT. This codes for CASSRYILGAEGQPQHF. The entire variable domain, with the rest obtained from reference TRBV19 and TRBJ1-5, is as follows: DGGITQSPKYLFRKEGQNVTLSCEQNLNHDAMYWYRQDPGQGLRLIYYSQIVNDFQKGDIAEGYSVSREKKESFPLTVTSAQKNPTAFYLCASSRYILGAEGQPQHFGDGTRLSIL.

CDR3 sequence (DNA): TGTGCCAGCAGATTCTCAGAGGGGGGAAAGGAGACCCAGTACTTC. The encoded protein is CASRFSEGGKETQYF. The rearrangement uses TRBV6-5 and TRBJ2-5; perhaps D is TRBD1 or TRBD2 (6 bases each). The V end lost 6 bases, the J end lost 5 bases, and 19 bases lay between the germline ends. Germline CDR1 MNHEY, CDR2 SVGAGI. The CDR3 covers 15 residues.

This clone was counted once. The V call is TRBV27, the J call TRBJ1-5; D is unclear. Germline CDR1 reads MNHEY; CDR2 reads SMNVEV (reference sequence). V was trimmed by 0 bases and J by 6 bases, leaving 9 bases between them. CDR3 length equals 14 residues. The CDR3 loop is CASSLSGLGQPQHF. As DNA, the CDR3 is TGTGCCAGCAGTTTATCGGGTCTTGGTCAGCCCCAGCATTTT.

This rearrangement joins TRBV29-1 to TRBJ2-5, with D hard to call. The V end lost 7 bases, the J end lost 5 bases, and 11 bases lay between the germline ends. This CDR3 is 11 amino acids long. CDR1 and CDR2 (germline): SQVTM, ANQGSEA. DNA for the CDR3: TGCAGCGCGGGTCCAGTGGAGACCCAGTACTTC. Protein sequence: CSAGPVETQYF.

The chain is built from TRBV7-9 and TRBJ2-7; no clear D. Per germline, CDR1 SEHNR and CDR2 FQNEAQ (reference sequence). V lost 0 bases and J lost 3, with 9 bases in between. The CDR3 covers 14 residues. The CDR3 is CASSLAETNYEQYF. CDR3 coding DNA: TGTGCCAGCAGCTTAGCAGAGACCAACTACGAGCAGTACTTC.

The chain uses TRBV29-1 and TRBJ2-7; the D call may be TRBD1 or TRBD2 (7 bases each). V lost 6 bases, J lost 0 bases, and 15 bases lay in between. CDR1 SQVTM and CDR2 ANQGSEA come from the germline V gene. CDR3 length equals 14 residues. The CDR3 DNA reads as TGCAGCGTGTCGGGGGGACAGACCTCCTACGAGCAGTACTTC. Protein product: CSVSGGQTSYEQYF.

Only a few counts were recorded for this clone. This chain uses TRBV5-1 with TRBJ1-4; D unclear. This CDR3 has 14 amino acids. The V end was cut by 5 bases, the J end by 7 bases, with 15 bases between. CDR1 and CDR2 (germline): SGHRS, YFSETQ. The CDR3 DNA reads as TGCGCCAGCAGGTTAGAGAGTAATAGTGAAAAACTGTTTTTT. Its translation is CASRLESNSEKLFF.

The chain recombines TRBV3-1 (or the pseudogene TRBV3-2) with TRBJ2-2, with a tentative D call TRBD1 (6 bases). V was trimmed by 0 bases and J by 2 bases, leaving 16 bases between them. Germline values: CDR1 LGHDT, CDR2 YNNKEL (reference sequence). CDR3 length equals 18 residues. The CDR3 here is CASSQEGRQGPNTGELFF. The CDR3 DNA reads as TGTGCCAGCAGCCAAGAAGGAAGGCAGGGGCCCAACACCGGGGAGCTGTTTTTT.

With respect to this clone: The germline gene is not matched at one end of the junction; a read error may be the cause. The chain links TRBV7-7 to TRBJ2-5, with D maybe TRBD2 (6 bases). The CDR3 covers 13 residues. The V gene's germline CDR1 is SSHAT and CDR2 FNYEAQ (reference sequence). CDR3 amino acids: CASSSDGGETQYF. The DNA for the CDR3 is TGTGCTAGCAGCTCGGACGGAGGGGAGACCCAGTACTTC.

CDR3: CASSPTAGVGYGYTF. CDR3 sequence (DNA): TGTGCCAGCAGCCCGACGGCGGGCGTAGGTTATGGCTACACCTTC. This sequence joins TRBV9 and TRBJ1-2; unclear D gene. CDR3 length: 15 amino acids. The germline V gene encodes CDR1 SGDLS and CDR2 YYNGEE. V was clipped by 4 bases and J by 5 bases, with 18 bases between them. The whole variable domain, filled in from reference TRBV9 and TRBJ1-2, reads DSGVTQTPKHLITATGQRVTLRCSPRSGDLSVYWYQQSLDQGLQFLIQYYNGEERAKGNILERFSAQQFPDLHSELNLSSLELGDSALYFCASSPTAGVGYGYTFGSGTRLTVV.

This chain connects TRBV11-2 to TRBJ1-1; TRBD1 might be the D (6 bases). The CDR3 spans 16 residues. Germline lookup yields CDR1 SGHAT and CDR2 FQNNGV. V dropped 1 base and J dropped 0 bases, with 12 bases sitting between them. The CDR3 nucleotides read TGTGCCAGCAGCTTAGGCCCCCCAGGGGTGAACACTGAAGCTTTCTTT. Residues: CASSLGPPGVNTEAFF. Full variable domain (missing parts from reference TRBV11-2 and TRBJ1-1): EAGVAQSPRYKIIEKRQSVAFWCNPISGHATLYWYQQILGQGPKLLIQFQNNGVVDDSQLPKDRFSAERLKGVDSTLKIQPAKLEDSAVYLCASSLGPPGVNTEAFFGQGTRLTVV.

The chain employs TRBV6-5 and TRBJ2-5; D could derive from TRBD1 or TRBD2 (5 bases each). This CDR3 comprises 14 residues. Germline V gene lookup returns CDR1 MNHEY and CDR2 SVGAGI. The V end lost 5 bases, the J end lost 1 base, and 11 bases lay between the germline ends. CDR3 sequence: CASSPPRGQETQYF. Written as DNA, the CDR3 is TGTGCCAGCAGTCCACCGAGGGGCCAAGAGACCCAGTACTTC.

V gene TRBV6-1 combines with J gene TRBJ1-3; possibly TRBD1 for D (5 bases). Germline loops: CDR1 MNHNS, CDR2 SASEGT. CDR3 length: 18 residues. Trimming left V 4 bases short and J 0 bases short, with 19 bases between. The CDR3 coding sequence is TGTGCCAGCAGTGCCTTGCCCGGGACGGCTAGCTCTGGAAACACCATATATTTT. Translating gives CASSALPGTASSGNTIYF.

CDR3 coding DNA: TGTGCCAGCAGTTCCGGACAAGTCACCGGGGAGCTGTTTTTT. It encodes CASSSGQVTGELFF. The chain has TRBV6-5 and TRBJ2-2; a weak D match, TRBD1 (5 bases). CDR3 length: 14 amino acids. The V and J ends lost 4 bases and 4 bases respectively, with 10 bases between them. Germline V gene lookup returns CDR1 MNHEY and CDR2 SVGAGI.